The rows below give T cell receptor beta chains drawn from one sample of a study of cytomegalovirus exposure and HLA in healthy donors. Data came from immunoSEQ multiplex PCR; TCRdb stores just in-frame clones and leaves some out. Among 150,000 to 200,000 clones, roughly 70% were seen once, and the ten largest hold about 1.7%. Specimen: PBMCs. The origin of the receptors is a woman in her 30s in good health and CMV-seronegative. Both conserved end residues are part of each CDR3. The order of the fields is CDR3 length, clone size, V gene, J gene, D gene, CDR3 DNA, CDR3 protein. A D gene is named only where the DNA matches it firmly. Expanded clones get a size class; other rows say once, few or many, or leave the size out.

14,once,TRBV5-6,TRBJ2-5,.,TGTGCCAGCAGCCGACTACAGGGAAAAGAGACCCAGTACTTC,CASSRLQGKETQYF
13,.,TRBV5-4,TRBJ1-6,.,TGTGCCAGCAGCTTGGCCAGGAACTCACCCCTCCACTTT,CASSLARNSPLHF
16,.,TRBV6-6,TRBJ1-2,TRBD1,TGTGCCAGCAGTCCACAGGGACAGGGCCCTAACTATGGCTACACCTTC,CASSPQGQGPNYGYTF
16,once,TRBV4-1,TRBJ2-1,.,TGCGCCAGCAGCCGTCCCCAAGGGCAGGGCGGCAATGAGCAGTTCTTC,CASSRPQGQGGNEQFF
13,.,TRBV9,TRBJ2-5,.,TGTGCCAGCAGCGTAGCCCCTACTTCTGAGCAGTACTTC,CASSVAPTSEQYF
14,.,TRBV28,TRBJ1-2,.,TGTGCCAGCAGTCTCCCCCCAGGCCCTTATGGCTACACCTTC,CASSLPPGPYGYTF
16,.,TRBV29-1,TRBJ2-2,TRBD1,TGCAGCGTTGGAGGGAGACAGGGGGCGAGCGTCGGGGAGCTGTTTTTT,CSVGGRQGASVGELFF
16,.,TRBV9,TRBJ2-1,TRBD2,TGTGCCAGCAGCCACGGACTAGCGGGGCCATACAATGAGCAGTTCTTC,CASSHGLAGPYNEQFF
19,.,TRBV10-3,TRBJ1-1,.,TGTGCCATCAGTGATGGAGTTCTCTTAAGGGAGGAGAGGGACACTGAAGCTTTCTTT,CAISDGVLLREERDTEAFF
14,few,TRBV6-1,TRBJ2-7,.,TGTGCCAGCAGTGAAGTTAGGGGATTGAGCGAGCAGTACTTC,CASSEVRGLSEQYF
11,few,TRBV20-1,TRBJ2-5,.,TGCAGTGCTAGAGGCGGAGAGACCCAGTACTTC,CSARGGETQYF
16,.,TRBV19,TRBJ2-2,TRBD2,TGTGCCAGTAGTTCCAGCGGGAGAACGAACACCGGGGAGCTGTTTTTT,CASSSSGRTNTGELFF
16,.,TRBV9,TRBJ1-1,.,TGTGCCAGCAGCGTAGCTATTGAACAGCCAAACACTGAAGCTTTCTTT,CASSVAIEQPNTEAFF
16,.,TRBV7-6,TRBJ2-7,TRBD2,TGTGCCAGCAGCCCGGGACTAGCGGGACCCGCTGGTGAGCAGTACTTC,CASSPGLAGPAGEQYF
11,.,TRBV20-1,TRBJ2-7,.,TGCAGTGTATCCGGGACCTACGAGCAGTACTTC,CSVSGTYEQYF
15,few,TRBV4-3,TRBJ2-7,.,TGCGCCAGCAGCCAAGATGGCAGGGGTCCGTACGAGCAGTACTTC,CASSQDGRGPYEQYF
16,.,TRBV19,TRBJ2-5,TRBD1,TGTGCCAGTAGTTCCAATACAGGGGTTTGGCAAGAGACCCAGTACTTC,CASSSNTGVWQETQYF
13,once,TRBV2,TRBJ2-5,.,TGTGCCAGCAGAAGCGACCCCCAAGAGACCCAGTACTTC,CASRSDPQETQYF
16,.,TRBV18,TRBJ2-5,TRBD2,TGTGCCAGCTCACCACCGCAGCGGGGACGCCAAGAGACCCAGTACTTC,CASSPPQRGRQETQYF
16,.,TRBV10-3,TRBJ1-1,TRBD1,TGTGCCATCAGTGAGTCCTTTGGGACAGGGGACACTGAAGCTTTCTTT,CAISESFGTGDTEAFF
16,.,TRBV9,TRBJ1-1,TRBD1,TGTGCCAGCAGCGGACTGGGGGGACAGGGAGGTACTGAAGCTTTCTTT,CASSGLGGQGGTEAFF
13,.,TRBV27,TRBJ2-7,TRBD1,TGTGCCAGCGGAGACAGGGCCCCCTACGAGCAGTACTTC,CASGDRAPYEQYF
16,few,TRBV5-4,TRBJ2-1,TRBD2,TGTGCCAGCAGCTTCCGAACTAGCGGGAGATTTAATGAGCAGTTCTTC,CASSFRTSGRFNEQFF